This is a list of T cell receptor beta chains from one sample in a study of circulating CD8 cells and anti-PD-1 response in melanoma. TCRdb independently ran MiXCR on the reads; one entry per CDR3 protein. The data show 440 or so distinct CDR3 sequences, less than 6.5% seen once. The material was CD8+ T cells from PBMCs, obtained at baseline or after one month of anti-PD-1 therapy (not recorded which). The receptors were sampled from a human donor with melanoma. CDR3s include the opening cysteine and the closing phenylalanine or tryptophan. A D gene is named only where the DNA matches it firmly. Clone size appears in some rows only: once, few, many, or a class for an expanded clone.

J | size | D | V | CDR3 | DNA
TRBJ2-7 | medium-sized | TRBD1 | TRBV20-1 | CSATRTGDYEQYF | TGCAGTGCTACACGCACAGGGGACTACGAGCAGTACTTC
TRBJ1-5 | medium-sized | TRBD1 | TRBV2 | CASRQTGGGQPQHF | TGTGCCAGCAGACAAACAGGGGGCGGTCAGCCCCAGCATTTT
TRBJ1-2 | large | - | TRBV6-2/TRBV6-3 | CASSPPDMDPYSNYGYTF | TGTGCCAGCAGTCCTCCCGATATGGATCCGTACTCTAACTATGGCTACACCTTC
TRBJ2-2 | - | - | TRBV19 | CASGYGTGELFF | TGTGCCAGTGGGTACGGCACCGGGGAGCTGTTTTTT
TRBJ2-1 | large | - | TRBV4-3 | CASSRNGTDNEQFF | TGCGCCAGCAGCCGTAACGGGACCGACAATGAGCAGTTCTTC
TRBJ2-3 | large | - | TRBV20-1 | CSAFTGGRDTQYF | TGCAGTGCTTTCACCGGGGGGCGAGATACGCAGTATTTT
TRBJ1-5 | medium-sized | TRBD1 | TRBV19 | CASSRGAARPQHF | TGTGCCAGTAGCAGGGGGGCGGCGAGACCCCAGCATTTT
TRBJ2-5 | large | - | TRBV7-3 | CASSLGGLQETQYF | TGTGCCAGCAGCTTAGGAGGGCTCCAAGAGACCCAGTACTTC
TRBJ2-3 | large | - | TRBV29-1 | CSVGTDEHTQYF | TGCAGCGTTGGGACAGATGAACATACGCAGTATTTT
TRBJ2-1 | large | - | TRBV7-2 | CASSFSHEQFF | TGTGCCAGCAGCTTTTCGCATGAGCAGTTCTTC
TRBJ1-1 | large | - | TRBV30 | CAWSEENTEAFF | TGTGCCTGGAGTGAGGAGAACACTGAAGCTTTCTTT
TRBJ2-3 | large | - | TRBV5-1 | CASMNRDPIGGPQYF | TGCGCCAGCATGAACCGGGACCCGATCGGGGGGCCGCAGTATTTT
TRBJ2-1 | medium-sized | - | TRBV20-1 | CSAEGNHNEQFF | TGCAGTGCCGAGGGGAACCACAATGAGCAGTTCTTC
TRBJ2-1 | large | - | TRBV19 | CASSGSGANEQFF | TGTGCCAGTAGCGGGTCGGGGGCCAATGAGCAGTTCTTC
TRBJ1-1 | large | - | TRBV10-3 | CAISEIVMGSTEAFF | TGTGCCATCAGTGAGATAGTTATGGGGAGTACTGAAGCTTTCTTT
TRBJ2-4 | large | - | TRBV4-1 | CASSPRVPAVIQYF | TGCGCCAGCAGCCCCAGGGTGCCGGCGGTCATTCAGTACTTC